Sequencing of this T cell receptor (beta chain) was carried out in a study of blood T cell repertoires in COVID-19. Across the whole study: The United States, Italy and Spain supplied acute and convalescent COVID-19 samples. T cells, B-cell-depleted T cells, or PBMCs provided the cDNA or gDNA that served as material.

In the original workflow: Using reference gene primer amplification, nucleated cell counts were estimated. The assay was immunoSEQ multiplex PCR, and TCRdb's table has in-frame clones only and misses some. V, J and clone size derive from that table, while D and trimming were established from the DNA sequence. The sample records fewer than 700,000 clones, roughly nine tenths being singletons. Enrolment of Seattle patients took place during active infection, and they were followed longitudinally. CDR1 and CDR2 (germline): SGHVS, FQNEAQ. J lost 4 bases, V lost 3 bases, and 6 bases had no gene match. The CDR3 runs 15 residues.

What was sequenced was peripheral blood. This clonotype was sampled from a woman aged 50 to 65 with COVID-19, enrolled during active disease. The chain uses TRBV7-8 and TRBJ2-7, with 10 bases aligning to TRBD1. CDR3 amino acids: CASSFSGTGEYEQYF. The CDR3 DNA reads as TGTGCCAGCAGCTTCTCCGGGACAGGGGAGTACGAGCAGTACTTC.